The clone carrying this T cell receptor beta chain was picked up a small number of times. Its antigen is unidentified. The data belong to a study of shared clonotypes between healthy human individuals. CD45RO-negative, CCR7-positively selected cells formed the naive CD8 fraction, excluding terminally differentiated effector memory CD45RA+ cells. TCRdb's table, derived via immunoSEQ multiplex PCR, lists solely in-frame clones and lacks some. Of about 2.2 million clones listed, about 94% are singletons. The germline gives CDR1 LGHNA, CDR2 YSLEER. With 3 bases removed from V and 8 bases from J, the gap between germline ends came to 16 bases. This CDR3 comprises 14 residues. Findings and limits, study-wide: The sharing of roughly 5% of naive CD4 clonotypes was seen across a handful of donors.

This sequence originates from a man aged 18 to 30 in good health. Some clones in this sample may be carry-over from other donors' samples. The chain carries TRBV4-3 and TRBJ1-1; D is possibly TRBD1 (5 bases). Sequenced: naive CD8+ T cells from PBMCs. This chain's CDR3 is CASSQPGSRTEAFF. CDR3 DNA: TGCGCCAGCAGCCAGCCAGGGAGTAGAACCGAAGCTTTCTTT.